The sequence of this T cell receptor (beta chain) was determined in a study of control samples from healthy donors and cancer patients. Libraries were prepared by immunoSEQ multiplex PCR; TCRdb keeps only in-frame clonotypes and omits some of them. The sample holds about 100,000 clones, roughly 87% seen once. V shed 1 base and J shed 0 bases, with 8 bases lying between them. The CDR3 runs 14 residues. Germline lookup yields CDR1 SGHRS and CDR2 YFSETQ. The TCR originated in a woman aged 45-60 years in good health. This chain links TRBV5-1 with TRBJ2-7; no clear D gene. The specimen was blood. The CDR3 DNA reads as TGCGCCAGCAGCTTGACGGGTAGCTCCTACGAGCAGTACGTC. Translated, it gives CASSLTGSSYEQYV.